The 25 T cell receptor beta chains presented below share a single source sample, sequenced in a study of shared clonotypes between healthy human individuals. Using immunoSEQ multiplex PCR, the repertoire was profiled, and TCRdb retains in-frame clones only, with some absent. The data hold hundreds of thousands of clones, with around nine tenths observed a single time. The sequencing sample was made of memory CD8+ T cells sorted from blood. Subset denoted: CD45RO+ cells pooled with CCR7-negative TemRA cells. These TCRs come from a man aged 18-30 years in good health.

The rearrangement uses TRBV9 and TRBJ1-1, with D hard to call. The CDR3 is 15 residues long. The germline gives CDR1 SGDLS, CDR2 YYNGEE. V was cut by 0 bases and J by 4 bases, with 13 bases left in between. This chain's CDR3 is CASSVVEQPITEAFF. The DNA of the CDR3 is TGTGCCAGCAGCGTAGTGGAACAGCCCATCACTGAAGCTTTCTTT.

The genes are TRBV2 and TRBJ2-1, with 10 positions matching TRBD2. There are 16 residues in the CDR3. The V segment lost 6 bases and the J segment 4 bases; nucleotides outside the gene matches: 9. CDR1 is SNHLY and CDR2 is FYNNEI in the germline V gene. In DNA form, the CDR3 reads TGTGCCAGCAGCGCGACTAGCGGGCCCTATTACAATGAGCAGTTCTTC. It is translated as CASSATSGPYYNEQFF.

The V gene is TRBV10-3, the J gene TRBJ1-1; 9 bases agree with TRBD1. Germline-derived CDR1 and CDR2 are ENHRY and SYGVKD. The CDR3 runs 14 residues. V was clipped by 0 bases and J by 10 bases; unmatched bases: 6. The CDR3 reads CAISESPQGASAFF. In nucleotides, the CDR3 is TGTGCCATCAGTGAGTCCCCACAGGGGGCGTCAGCTTTCTTT.

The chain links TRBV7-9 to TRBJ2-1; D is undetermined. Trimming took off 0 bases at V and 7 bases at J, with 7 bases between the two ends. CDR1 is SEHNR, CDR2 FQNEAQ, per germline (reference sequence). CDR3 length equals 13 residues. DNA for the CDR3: TGTGCCAGCAGCTTAGCAGGTATTAATGAGCAGTTCTTC. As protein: CASSLAGINEQFF.

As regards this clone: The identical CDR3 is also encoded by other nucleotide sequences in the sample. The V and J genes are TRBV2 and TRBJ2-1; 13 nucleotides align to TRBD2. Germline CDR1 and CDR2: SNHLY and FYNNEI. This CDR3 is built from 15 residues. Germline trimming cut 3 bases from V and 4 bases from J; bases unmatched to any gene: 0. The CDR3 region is CASSEGLAGYNEQFF. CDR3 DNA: TGTGCCAGCAGTGAGGGACTAGCGGGGTACAATGAGCAGTTCTTC. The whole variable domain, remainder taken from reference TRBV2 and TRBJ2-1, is EPEVTQTPSHQVTQMGQEVILRCVPISNHLYFYWYRQILGQKVEFLVSFYNNEISEKSEIFDDQFSVERPDGSNFTLKIRSTKLEDSAMYFCASSEGLAGYNEQFFGPGTRLTVL.

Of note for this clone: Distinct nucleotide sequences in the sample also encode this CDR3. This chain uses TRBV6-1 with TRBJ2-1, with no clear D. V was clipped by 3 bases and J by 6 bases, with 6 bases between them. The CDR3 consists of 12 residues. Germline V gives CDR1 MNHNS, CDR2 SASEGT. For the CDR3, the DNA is TGTGCCAGCAGTGACCCGGGCAATGAGCAGTTCTTC. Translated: CASSDPGNEQFF.

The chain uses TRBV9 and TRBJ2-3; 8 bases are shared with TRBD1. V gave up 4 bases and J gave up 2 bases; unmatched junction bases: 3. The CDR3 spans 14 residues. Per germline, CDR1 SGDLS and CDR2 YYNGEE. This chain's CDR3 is CASSLDRDTDTQYF. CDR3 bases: TGTGCCAGCAGCTTGGACAGGGACACAGATACGCAGTATTTT.

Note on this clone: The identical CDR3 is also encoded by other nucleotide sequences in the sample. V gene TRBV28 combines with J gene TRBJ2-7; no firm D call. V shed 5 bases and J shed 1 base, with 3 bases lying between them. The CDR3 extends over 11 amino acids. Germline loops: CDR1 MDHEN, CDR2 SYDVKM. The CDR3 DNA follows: TGTGCCAGCAGTGATTCCTACGAGCAGTACTTC. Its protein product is CASSDSYEQYF.

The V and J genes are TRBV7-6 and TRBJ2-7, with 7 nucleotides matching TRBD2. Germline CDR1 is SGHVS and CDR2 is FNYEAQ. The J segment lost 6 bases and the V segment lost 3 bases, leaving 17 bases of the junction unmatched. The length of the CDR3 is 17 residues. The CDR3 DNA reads TGTGCCAGCAGCTTCCGAGGTGCGGGAGTTCCGTCTAGCGAGCAGTACTTC. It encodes CASSFRGAGVPSSEQYF.

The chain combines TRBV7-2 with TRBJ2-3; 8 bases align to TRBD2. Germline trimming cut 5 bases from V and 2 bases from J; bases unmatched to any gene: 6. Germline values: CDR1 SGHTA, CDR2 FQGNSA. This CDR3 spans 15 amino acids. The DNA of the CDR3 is TGTGCCAGCAGCGCCGGGAGGGCCTCCACAGATACGCAGTATTTT. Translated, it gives CASSAGRASTDTQYF.

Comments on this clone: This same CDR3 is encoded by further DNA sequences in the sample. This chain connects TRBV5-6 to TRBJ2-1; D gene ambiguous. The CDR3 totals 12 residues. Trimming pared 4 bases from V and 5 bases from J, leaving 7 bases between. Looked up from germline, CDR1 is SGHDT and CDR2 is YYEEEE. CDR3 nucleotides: TGTGCCAGCAGCCCCGGAGACAATGAGCAGTTCTTC. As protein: CASSPGDNEQFF.

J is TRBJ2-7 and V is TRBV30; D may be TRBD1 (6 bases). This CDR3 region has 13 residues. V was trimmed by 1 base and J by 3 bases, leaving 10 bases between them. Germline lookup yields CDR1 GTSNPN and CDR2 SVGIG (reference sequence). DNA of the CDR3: TGTGCCTGGAGTGAGGACAGTTACTACGAGCAGTACTTC. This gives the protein CAWSEDSYYEQYF. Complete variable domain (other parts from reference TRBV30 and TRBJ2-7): SQTIHQWPATLVQPVGSPLSLECTVEGTSNPNLYWYRQAAGRGLQLLFYSVGIGQISSEVPQNLSASRPQDRQFILSSKKLLLSDSGFYLCAWSEDSYYEQYFGPGTRLTVT.

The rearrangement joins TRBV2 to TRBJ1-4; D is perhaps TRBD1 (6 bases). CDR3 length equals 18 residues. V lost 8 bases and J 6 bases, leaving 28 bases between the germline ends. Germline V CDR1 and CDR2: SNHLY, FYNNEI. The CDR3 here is CASERQAEDMGEDEKLFF. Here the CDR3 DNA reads TGTGCCAGCGAGCGACAGGCAGAAGACATGGGGGAGGATGAAAAACTGTTTTTT.

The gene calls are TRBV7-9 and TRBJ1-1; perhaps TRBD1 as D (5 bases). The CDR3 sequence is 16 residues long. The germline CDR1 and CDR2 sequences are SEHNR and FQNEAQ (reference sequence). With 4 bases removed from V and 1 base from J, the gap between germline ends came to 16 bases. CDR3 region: CASSSTPGTGNTEAFF. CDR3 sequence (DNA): TGTGCCAGCAGCTCGACCCCCGGGACGGGGAACACTGAAGCTTTCTTT.

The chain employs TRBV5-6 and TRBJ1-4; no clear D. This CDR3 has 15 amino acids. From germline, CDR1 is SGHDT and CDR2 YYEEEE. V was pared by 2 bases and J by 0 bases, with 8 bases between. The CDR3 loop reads CASSFLGSTNEKLFF. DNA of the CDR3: TGTGCCAGCAGCTTTTTAGGATCAACTAATGAAAAACTGTTTTTT. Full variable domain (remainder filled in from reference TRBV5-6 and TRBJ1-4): DAGVTQSPTHLIKTRGQQVTLRCSPKSGHDTVSWYQQALGQGPQFIFQYYEEEERQRGNFPDRFSGHQFPNYSSELNVNALLLGDSALYLCASSFLGSTNEKLFFGSGTQLSVL.

The CDR3 protein is CASSDRDRVYEQYF. In DNA form, the CDR3 reads TGCGCCAGCAGCGACAGGGACAGGGTCTACGAGCAGTACTTC. The genes are TRBV4-1 and TRBJ2-7, with TRBD1 matching 9 bases. J was trimmed by 3 bases and V by 5 bases; bases with no gene match: 5. This CDR3 spans 14 amino acids. Germline values: CDR1 MGHRA, CDR2 YSYEKL.

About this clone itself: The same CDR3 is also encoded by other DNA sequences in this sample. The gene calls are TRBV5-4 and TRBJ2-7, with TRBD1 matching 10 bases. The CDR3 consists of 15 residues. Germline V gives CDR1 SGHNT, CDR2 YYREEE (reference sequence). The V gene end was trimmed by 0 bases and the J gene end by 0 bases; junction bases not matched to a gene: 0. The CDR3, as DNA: TGTGCCAGCAGCTTGGGACAGGGGGCCTCCTACGAGCAGTACTTC. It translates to CASSLGQGASYEQYF.

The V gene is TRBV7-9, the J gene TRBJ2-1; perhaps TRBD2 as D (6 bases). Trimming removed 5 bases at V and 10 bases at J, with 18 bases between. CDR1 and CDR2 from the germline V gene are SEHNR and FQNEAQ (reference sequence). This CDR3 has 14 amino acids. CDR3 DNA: TGTGCCAGCAGCCCTACCCTGGCGGCGGGGGAGCAGTTCTTC. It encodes CASSPTLAAGEQFF.

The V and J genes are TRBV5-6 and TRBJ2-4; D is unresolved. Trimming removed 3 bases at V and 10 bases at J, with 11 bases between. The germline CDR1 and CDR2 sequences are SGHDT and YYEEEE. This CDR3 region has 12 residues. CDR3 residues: CASSSGSSIQYF. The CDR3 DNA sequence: TGTGCCAGCAGCTCCGGGTCTTCAATTCAGTACTTC. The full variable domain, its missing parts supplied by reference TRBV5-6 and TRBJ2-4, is DAGVTQSPTHLIKTRGQQVTLRCSPKSGHDTVSWYQQALGQGPQFIFQYYEEEERQRGNFPDRFSGHQFPNYSSELNVNALLLGDSALYLCASSSGSSIQYFGAGTRLSVL.

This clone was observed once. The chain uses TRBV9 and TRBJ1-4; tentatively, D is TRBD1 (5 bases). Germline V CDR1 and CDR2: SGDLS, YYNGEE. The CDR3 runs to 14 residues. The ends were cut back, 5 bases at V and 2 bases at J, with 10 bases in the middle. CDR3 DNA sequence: TGTGCCAGCAGTCCGGGGGGGACTAATGAAAAACTGTTTTTT. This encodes CASSPGGTNEKLFF.

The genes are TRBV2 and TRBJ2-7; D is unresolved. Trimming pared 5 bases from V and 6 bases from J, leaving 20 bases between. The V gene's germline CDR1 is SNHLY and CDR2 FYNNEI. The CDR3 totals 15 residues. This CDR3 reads CASSPGAPGPSEQYF. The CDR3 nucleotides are TGTGCCAGCAGTCCCGGAGCCCCTGGGCCCTCCGAGCAGTACTTC. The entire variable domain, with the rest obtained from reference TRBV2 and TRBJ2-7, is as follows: EPEVTQTPSHQVTQMGQEVILRCVPISNHLYFYWYRQILGQKVEFLVSFYNNEISEKSEIFDDQFSVERPDGSNFTLKIRSTKLEDSAMYFCASSPGAPGPSEQYFGPGTRLTVT.

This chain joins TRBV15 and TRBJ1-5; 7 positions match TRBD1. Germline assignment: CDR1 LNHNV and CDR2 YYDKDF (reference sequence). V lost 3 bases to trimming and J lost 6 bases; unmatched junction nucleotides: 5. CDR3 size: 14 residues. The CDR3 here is CATSSRQGFQPQHF. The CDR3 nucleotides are TGTGCCACCAGCAGTCGACAGGGTTTTCAGCCCCAGCATTTT.

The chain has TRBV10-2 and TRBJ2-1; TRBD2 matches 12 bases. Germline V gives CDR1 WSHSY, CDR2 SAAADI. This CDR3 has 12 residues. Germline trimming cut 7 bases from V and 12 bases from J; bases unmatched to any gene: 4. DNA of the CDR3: TGCGCCAGCAATGGACTAGCGGGAACGCAGTTCTTC. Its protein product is CASNGLAGTQFF.

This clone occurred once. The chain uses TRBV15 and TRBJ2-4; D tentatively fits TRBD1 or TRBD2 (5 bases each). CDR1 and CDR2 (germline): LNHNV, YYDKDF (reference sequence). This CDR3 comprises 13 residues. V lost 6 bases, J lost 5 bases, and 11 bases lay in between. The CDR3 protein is CATSGRDENIQYF. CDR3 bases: TGTGCCACCAGTGGACGGGACGAAAACATTCAGTACTTC.

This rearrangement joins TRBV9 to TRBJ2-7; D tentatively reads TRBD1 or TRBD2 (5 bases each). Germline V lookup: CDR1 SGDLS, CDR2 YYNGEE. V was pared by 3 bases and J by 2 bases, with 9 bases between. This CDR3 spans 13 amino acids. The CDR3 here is CASSARGPYEQYF. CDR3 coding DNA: TGTGCCAGCAGCGCCCGGGGCCCCTACGAGCAGTACTTC.